This entry lists 20 T cell receptor beta chains sequenced from one sample in a study of OX40 agonist ivuxolimab in advanced cancers. Library method: the immunoSEQ multiplex PCR assay. In its TCRdb copy, this immuneACCESS table keeps in-frame sequences only and misses some clones. Where compared with another copy, unresolved V genes explain less than half of these, and the others have no known cause. For this sample there are more than 50,000 clones; almost 95% appear just once. The ten largest make up less than 20% of the sample. The material sequenced was CD4+ or CD8+ T cells sorted from blood, taken in a trial of the OX40 agonist ivuxolimab. These receptors all stem from an adult with an advanced solid tumor such as melanoma, head and neck, liver or kidney cancer.

The chain combines TRBV27 with TRBJ2-5, with D perhaps TRBD2 (5 bases). The CDR3 extends over 15 amino acids. V was shortened by 6 bases and J by 3 bases, with 17 bases between the two germline ends. Germline V CDR1 and CDR2: MNHEY, SMNVEV (reference sequence). The CDR3 DNA reads as TGTGCCAGCAGAGTAAGCGGAGCGCTCGAAGAGACCCAGTACTTC. Translating it yields CASRVSGALEETQYF.

This chain links TRBV19 with TRBJ2-6, with unresolved D. CDR1 and CDR2 (germline): LNHDA, SQIVND (reference sequence). Trimming pared 4 bases from V and 2 bases from J, leaving 3 bases between. This CDR3 contains 13 residues. CDR3 sequence (DNA): TGTGCCAGTAGTAACCCTGGGGCCAACGTCCTGACTTTC. This codes for CASSNPGANVLTF.

The chain recombines TRBV7-8 with TRBJ1-2; no clear D gene. V was cut by 1 base and J by 4 bases, with 13 bases left in between. This CDR3 spans 15 amino acids. The germline gives CDR1 SGHVS, CDR2 FQNEAQ. CDR3 residues: CASSLVPGNRYGYTF. CDR3 nucleotide sequence: TGTGCCAGCAGCTTAGTGCCCGGAAACCGCTATGGCTACACCTTC.

The chain carries TRBV6-6 and TRBJ2-5; the match to TRBD1 covers 7 bases. This CDR3 spans 15 amino acids. V shed 4 bases and J 7 bases; nucleotides not matched to a gene: 12. Looked up from germline, CDR1 is MNHNY and CDR2 is SVGAGI (reference sequence). CDR3: CASSSPSTGVGTQYF. The CDR3 region has the DNA TGTGCCAGCAGTTCCCCATCAACAGGGGTTGGGACCCAGTACTTC.

The chain recombines TRBV6-6 with TRBJ1-2, with a weak D call TRBD1 (5 bases). V dropped 6 bases and J dropped 6 bases, with 14 bases sitting between them. The CDR3 is 13 amino acids. CDR1 is MNHNY, CDR2 SVGAGI, per germline (reference sequence). The CDR3 DNA reads as TGTGCCAGCAGAGATCTTACAGGCGATGGCTACACCTTC. Amino acids: CASRDLTGDGYTF.

The V call is TRBV30, the J call TRBJ2-2; 8 bases line up with TRBD1. CDR1 and CDR2 from the germline V gene are GTSNPN and SVGIG (reference sequence). The CDR3 length is 15 residues. Germline trimming cut 4 bases from V and 7 bases from J; bases unmatched to any gene: 11. The CDR3 here is CAWNWGQGAVGELFF. The CDR3 bases are TGTGCCTGGAATTGGGGCCAGGGGGCAGTCGGGGAGCTGTTTTTT.

The chain is built from TRBV6-1 and TRBJ2-7, with TRBD1 matching 7 bases. This CDR3 is built from 15 residues. CDR1 is MNHNS and CDR2 is SASEGT in the germline V gene. The V and J ends lost 3 bases and 6 bases, in that order; junction bases with no gene match: 11. The CDR3 reads CASSDGTALALEQYF. CDR3 in DNA: TGTGCCAGCAGTGATGGGACAGCCTTAGCTCTCGAGCAGTACTTC.

The rearrangement links TRBV5-6 to TRBJ2-7, with a tentative D call TRBD2 (6 bases). Trimming took 4 bases from V and 3 from J, leaving 20 bases between them. The germline V gene has CDR1 SGHDT and CDR2 YYEEEE. This CDR3 has 16 amino acids. In DNA, the CDR3 is TGTGCCAGCAGCCAGGCCGCGGGGTGGGCCAGCTACGAGCAGTACTTC. Translated: CASSQAAGWASYEQYF. Filled out from reference TRBV5-6 and TRBJ2-7, the complete variable domain reads DAGVTQSPTHLIKTRGQQVTLRCSPKSGHDTVSWYQQALGQGPQFIFQYYEEEERQRGNFPDRFSGHQFPNYSSELNVNALLLGDSALYLCASSQAAGWASYEQYFGPGTRLTVT.

This chain connects TRBV29-1 to TRBJ2-1; 7 bases are a match to TRBD1. CDR1 and CDR2 (germline): SQVTM, ANQGSEA. The V segment lost 0 bases and the J segment 8 bases; nucleotides outside the gene matches: 4. This CDR3 comprises 13 residues. The CDR3 bases are TGCAGCGTTGAAGAGTACAGGGGCGATGAGCAGTTCTTC. Translated, it gives CSVEEYRGDEQFF.

The genes are TRBV4-3 and TRBJ2-4; 7 positions match TRBD1. V lost 1 base and J lost 3; bases outside the gene matches: 3. CDR3 length equals 15 residues. Germline CDR1 and CDR2: LGHNA and YSLEER. The CDR3 DNA is TGCGCCAGCAGCCAAGTCCCAGGGGGCAAAAACATTCAGTACTTC. Encoded protein: CASSQVPGGKNIQYF.

The chain joins TRBV11-2 to TRBJ2-5; D remains ambiguous. The V end lost 7 bases, the J end lost 4 bases, and 13 bases lay between the germline ends. The CDR3 loop spans 13 amino acids. The V gene's germline CDR1 is SGHAT and CDR2 FQNNGV. CDR3 region: CASTIWRGETQYF. CDR3 coding DNA: TGTGCCAGCACCATCTGGCGCGGAGAGACCCAGTACTTC.

V is TRBV2 and J is TRBJ1-6, with no clear D. Germline assignment: CDR1 SNHLY and CDR2 FYNNEI. This CDR3 contains 14 residues. The V and J ends lost 6 bases and 5 bases respectively, with 11 bases between them. CDR3 nucleotides: TGTGCCAGCAGGGAGACACTGAATAATTCACCCCTCCACTTT. Translated, it gives CASRETLNNSPLHF.

This chain connects TRBV18 to TRBJ2-1; D unresolved. The germline CDR1 and CDR2 sequences are KGHSH and LQKENI. The CDR3 spans 16 residues. The V gene lost 2 bases and the J gene lost 5 bases, with 16 bases spanning the gap. DNA for the CDR3: TGTGCCAGCTCACCAAGTCTGCTAGGTAAAAACAATGAGCAGTTCTTC. This encodes CASSPSLLGKNNEQFF.

J is TRBJ2-7 and V is TRBV19; 13 bases agree with TRBD2. The CDR3 loop spans 16 amino acids. V shed 5 bases and J 1 base; nucleotides not matched to a gene: 5. Germline lookup yields CDR1 LNHDA and CDR2 SQIVND (reference sequence). The CDR3 is CASSFRTSGGSYEQYF. CDR3 DNA sequence: TGTGCCAGTAGTTTTCGGACTAGCGGGGGTTCCTACGAGCAGTACTTC.

This clone appeared a single time. CDR3 sequence: CASGLVIGDGQFF. CDR3 sequence (DNA): TGTGCTAGTGGTTTGGTAATCGGGGATGGGCAGTTCTTC. V usage is TRBV12-5 and J usage is TRBJ2-1; tentatively, D is TRBD2 (5 bases). The CDR3 has 13 residues. With 0 bases removed from V and 12 bases from J, the gap between germline ends came to 12 bases. In germline, CDR1 is LGHNT, CDR2 FRNRAP.

J is TRBJ2-7 and V is TRBV5-8, with 7 bases aligning to TRBD1. CDR1 SGHTS and CDR2 YDEGEE come from the germline V gene. The CDR3 runs 15 residues. Losses at the gene ends were 4 bases for V and 0 bases for J; bases not matched to a gene: 7. CDR3 protein: CASSLPRDSSYEQYF. Here the CDR3 DNA reads TGTGCCAGCAGCCTCCCCCGGGACAGCTCCTACGAGCAGTACTTC. The whole variable domain, remainder taken from reference TRBV5-8 and TRBJ2-7, is EAGVTQSPTHLIKTRGQQATLRCSPISGHTSVYWYQQALGLGLQFLLWYDEGEERNRGNFPPRFSGRQFPNYSSELNVNALELEDSALYLCASSLPRDSSYEQYFGPGTRLTVT.

This chain links TRBV27 with TRBJ2-4; tentative D call: TRBD1 (6 bases). The CDR3 loop spans 13 amino acids. The germline CDR1 and CDR2 sequences are MNHEY and SMNVEV (reference sequence). V lost 4 bases, J lost 4 bases, and 8 bases lay in between. The CDR3 coding sequence is TGTGCCAGCAGTTCGCAGGGGAAAAACATTCAGTACTTC. Protein sequence: CASSSQGKNIQYF.

The chain is built from TRBV9 and TRBJ2-5, with 7 bases fitting TRBD2. The germline CDR1 and CDR2 sequences are SGDLS and YYNGEE. With 0 bases clipped from V and 4 bases from J, the junction kept 6 bases outside the gene matches. This CDR3 spans 15 amino acids. The CDR3 DNA is TGTGCCAGCAGCGTAGGCGGGAGCGAGAGAGAGACCCAGTACTTC. Its protein is CASSVGGSERETQYF.

The V call is TRBV5-6, the J call TRBJ2-5; D unclear. CDR3 length: 19 residues. V was cut by 3 bases and J by 2 bases, with 26 bases left in between. Germline CDR1 and CDR2: SGHDT and YYEEEE. This chain's CDR3 is CASSSSVPLLTKPQETQYF. In DNA, the CDR3 is TGTGCCAGCAGCTCCTCCGTTCCCCTGTTGACAAAGCCTCAAGAGACCCAGTACTTC.

The V and J genes are TRBV27 and TRBJ1-1; TRBD1 is a possible D gene (6 bases). V shed 3 bases and J shed 7 bases, with 12 bases lying between them. CDR3 length: 13 amino acids. Germline CDR1 is MNHEY and CDR2 is SMNVEV (reference sequence). The CDR3 DNA is TGTGCCAGCAGTTTGGGGGGGCTAGGTGAAGCTTTCTTT. Protein sequence: CASSLGGLGEAFF.